This paragraph covers one T cell receptor beta chain sequence. Its antigen is as yet unknown. The source of the sample is a study of T cell responses to AZD1222 COVID-19 vaccine. Recipients boosted at about 4 weeks or about 12 weeks are pooled. Findings of the study overall: Once two AZD1222 doses were given, Spike-specific TCR breadth and depth went up.

Assay: immunoSEQ multiplex PCR; the TCRdb copy retains only in-frame clones and omits some. The table shows about 130,000 clones, with approximately 90% occurring only once. This receptor was obtained from an adult who received the AZD1222 COVID-19 vaccine. Sequenced material: peripheral blood, taken 28 days after the second AZD1222 dose.

The CDR3 nucleotides read TGCGCCAGCAGCCTCGGGACTAGTTCCCTCTACAATGAGCAGTTCTTC. This translates into CASSLGTSSLYNEQFF. V is TRBV5-1 and J is TRBJ2-1, with 8 bases aligning to TRBD2. The length of the CDR3 is 16 residues. Trimming took 4 bases from V and 3 from J; bases not matched to a gene: 9. Germline CDR1 SGHRS, CDR2 YFSETQ.